The T cell receptor beta chain under discussion was sequenced for a study of CD4 T cells in relation to SARS-CoV-2 and coronaviruses. On the study more broadly: The restricting HLA molecule for shared crossreactive spike epitopes was mapped. Study results and caveats: Pre-pandemic and post-infection samples never came from the same donor. The cross-reactivity analysis covered only spike protein, not other viral proteins.

Before the COVID-19 pandemic, during about 2011-2019, CD4+ T cells were taken from unexposed donors. Isolation of CD4+ T cells took place after about 9 days in culture. On days 3 and 7, cultures got half fresh IL-2 medium. With respect to this clone: Its antigen is still unknown.

Generated by immunoSEQ multiplex PCR, the TCRdb table keeps only in-frame clones and is missing some. The sample yields more than 25,000 clones, around 75% seen once. CDR3 length: 15 amino acids. Germline-derived CDR1 and CDR2 are SEHNR and FQNEAQ (reference sequence). V shed 2 bases and J 4 bases; nucleotides not matched to a gene: 5. Sequenced: CD4+ T cells from PBMCs, cultured in vitro. The clonotype originates from a human donor in good health. The V and J genes are TRBV7-9 and TRBJ1-5; TRBD1 matches 7 bases. The CDR3 spells CASSLTQGSNQPQHF. DNA of the CDR3: TGTGCCAGCAGCTTAACACAGGGGAGTAATCAGCCCCAGCATTTT.